This is a list of T cell receptor beta chains from one sample in a study of cytomegalovirus exposure and HLA in healthy donors. Method: immunoSEQ multiplex PCR; TCRdb's copy keeps in-frame clones and lacks some. This table holds around 99,000 clones, approximately 80% found once. Sequencing was performed on PBMCs. Receptor source: a male donor in good health and CMV-seronegative. Each CDR3 is given with its conserved first and last residue. D genes are given only for firm matches. Clone size is shown for a subset of rows, as once, few, many or a class of expanded clone.

D,size,J,V,DNA,CDR3
.,few,TRBJ1-2,TRBV2,TGTGCCAGCAGTGATGGCCAGGGGAACTATGGCTACACCTTC,CASSDGQGNYGYTF
TRBD2,.,TRBJ2-3,TRBV6-6,TGTGCCAGCAGTTACTCGTTCGCGACTAGCAGTTATACGCAGTATTTT,CASSYSFATSSYTQYF
TRBD2,few,TRBJ2-1,TRBV15,TGTGCCACCAGCAGGGATAGCGGGAGTCAGTTCTTC,CATSRDSGSQFF
.,.,TRBJ2-7,TRBV29-1,TGCAGCGTTCTGACACAGAATTTTTACGAGCAGTACTTC,CSVLTQNFYEQYF
TRBD2,.,TRBJ2-2,TRBV27,TGTGCCAGCAGTTTTCCGACTAGCGGGGCGATGAACACCGGGGAGCTGTTTTTT,CASSFPTSGAMNTGELFF
.,.,TRBJ1-2,TRBV7-2,TGTGCCAGCAGCTTAGGGGACATTACCTATGGCTACACCTTC,CASSLGDITYGYTF
TRBD1,few,TRBJ2-5,TRBV9,TGTGCCAGTCCGGGACAGGGGGCGCGGGAGACCCAGTACTTC,CASPGQGARETQYF
.,.,TRBJ1-5,TRBV30,TGTGCCTGGAGTTTGGGGCAGGGAAATCAGCCCCAGCATTTT,CAWSLGQGNQPQHF
TRBD1,.,TRBJ2-1,TRBV28,TGTGCCAGCAGTTTAGGGACAGGGGGCTCCAATGAGCAGTTCTTC,CASSLGTGGSNEQFF
TRBD2,.,TRBJ2-2,TRBV7-2,TGTGCCAGCAGCTTAGGGCCGGGACTAGCGGGGAACACCGGGGAGCTGTTTTTT,CASSLGPGLAGNTGELFF
.,few,TRBJ2-1,TRBV27,TGTGCCAGCAGCCTCGGAGCGTTGCAGTTCTTC,CASSLGALQFF
.,.,TRBJ1-3,TRBV10-3,TGTGCCGTACGTAAGGGGCTAGACTCTGGAAACACCATATATTTT,CAVRKGLDSGNTIYF
TRBD2,.,TRBJ2-1,TRBV5-1,TGCGCCAGCAGCCCTTTAGCGGGAGCCAGGAATGAGCAGTTCTTC,CASSPLAGARNEQFF
TRBD1,once,TRBJ1-1,TRBV7-9,TGTGCCAGCAGCCAGACCAGCTTGACAGGGTGGGCTGAAGCTTTCTTT,CASSQTSLTGWAEAFF
.,.,TRBJ1-2,TRBV15,TGTGCCACCAGTCCAGGGGCCGCCTATGGCTACACCTTC,CATSPGAAYGYTF
.,once,TRBJ1-2,TRBV25-1,TGTGCCAGCAGTGATGGGGGGATCTATGGCTACACCTTC,CASSDGGIYGYTF
TRBD2,.,TRBJ2-1,TRBV29-1,TGCAGCGTTGAATCCCCTAGCGGACACTGCAATGAGCAGTTCTTC,CSVESPSGHCNEQFF
.,.,TRBJ2-7,TRBV30,TGTGCCTGGCAGACTGAATACTACGAGCAGTACTTC,CAWQTEYYEQYF
TRBD1,.,TRBJ1-5,TRBV27,TGTGCCAGCAGTTCAGGGGGTTGGCAGCCCCAGCATTTT,CASSSGGWQPQHF
TRBD1,.,TRBJ2-6,TRBV5-1,TGCGCCAGCAGCTGGCGGGACAGGTCCATTTCTGGGGCCAACGTCCTGACTTTC,CASSWRDRSISGANVLTF
TRBD2,.,TRBJ2-7,TRBV30,TGTGCCTGGGGTAAAGGACTAGCGGGAGCGCTGTACGAGCAGTACTTC,CAWGKGLAGALYEQYF
.,.,TRBJ2-5,TRBV7-8,TGTGCCAGCAGCCCGGACGGTCTAGGGGTAGAGACCCAGTACTTC,CASSPDGLGVETQYF
.,.,TRBJ1-1,TRBV7-9,TGTGCCAGCAGCTTAGCGGAGACCCGGGAGGACTTGAACACTGAAGCTTTCTTT,CASSLAETREDLNTEAFF